This is a list of T cell receptor beta chains from one sample in a study of Graves' ophthalmopathy and Graves' hyperthyroidism. TCRdb reprocessed the multiplex PCR reads via MiXCR and lists one record per CDR3 protein. The sample has over a million distinct CDR3 sequences, about 35% seen once. The sequenced material came from peripheral blood or thyroid tissue (not recorded which). The source of these receptors is an adult man with Graves' hyperthyroidism. Both conserved end residues are part of each CDR3. D genes are given only for firm matches. The size field is filled for only some rows; it gives once, few, many or a size class.

V gene: TRBV25-1
D gene: -
clone size: -
J gene: TRBJ1-4
CDR3 protein: CASSENMNRDEKLFF
CDR3 DNA: TGTGCCAGCAGTGAAAATATGAACAGGGATGAAAAACTGTTTTTT

V gene: TRBV5-4
D gene: TRBD2
clone size: few
J gene: TRBJ2-6
CDR3 protein: CASSPIAGGQGSGANVLTF
CDR3 DNA: TGTGCCAGCAGCCCCATAGCGGGGGGGCAGGGCTCTGGGGCCAACGTCCTGACTTTC

V gene: TRBV29-1
D gene: -
clone size: -
J gene: TRBJ1-2
CDR3 protein: CSAGMGAGGYGYTF
CDR3 DNA: TGCAGCGCGGGCATGGGAGCGGGTGGCTATGGCTACACCTTC

V gene: TRBV29-1
D gene: -
clone size: many
J gene: TRBJ2-5
CDR3 protein: CSVESSYQETQYF
CDR3 DNA: TGCAGCGTGGAATCATCGTACCAAGAGACCCAGTACTTC

V gene: TRBV4-1
D gene: TRBD1
clone size: once
J gene: TRBJ1-6
CDR3 protein: CASSHTPGQGTPLHF
CDR3 DNA: TGCGCCAGCAGCCACACACCGGGACAGGGGACACCCCTCCACTTT

V gene: TRBV19
D gene: -
clone size: many
J gene: TRBJ1-1
CDR3 protein: CASIRTGASSSEAFF
CDR3 DNA: TGTGCCAGTATTAGAACCGGGGCCTCAAGCTCTGAAGCTTTCTTT

V gene: TRBV30
D gene: TRBD1
clone size: -
J gene: TRBJ1-1
CDR3 protein: CAWSRRQGWTEAFF
CDR3 DNA: TGTGCCTGGAGTAGGAGACAGGGGTGGACTGAAGCTTTCTTT

V gene: TRBV5-1
D gene: -
clone size: -
J gene: TRBJ1-1
CDR3 protein: CASRGGNRNTEAFF
CDR3 DNA: TGCGCCAGCAGGGGTGGCAACCGGAACACTGAAGCTTTCTTT

V gene: TRBV2
D gene: -
clone size: many
J gene: TRBJ1-4
CDR3 protein: CASSKRDIRATNEKLFF
CDR3 DNA: TGTGCCAGCAGTAAACGGGACATAAGAGCAACTAATGAAAAACTGTTTTTT

V gene: TRBV20-1
D gene: -
clone size: -
J gene: TRBJ2-7
CDR3 protein: CSGEFGNEQYF
CDR3 DNA: TGCAGTGGGGAGTTTGGGAACGAGCAGTACTTC

V gene: TRBV4-3
D gene: -
clone size: -
J gene: TRBJ1-1
CDR3 protein: CASSQEVGRDTEAFF
CDR3 DNA: TGCGCCAGCAGCCAGGAGGTTGGGAGGGACACTGAAGCTTTCTTT

V gene: TRBV25-1
D gene: -
clone size: -
J gene: TRBJ2-7
CDR3 protein: CASNPRDIYEQYF
CDR3 DNA: TGTGCCAGCAATCCCCGGGACATCTACGAGCAGTACTTC

V gene: TRBV29-1
D gene: -
clone size: -
J gene: TRBJ2-5
CDR3 protein: CSVRGEYQETQYF
CDR3 DNA: TGCAGCGTTCGAGGGGAGTACCAAGAGACCCAGTACTTC

V gene: TRBV4-1
D gene: -
clone size: many
J gene: TRBJ1-2
CDR3 protein: CASSHTGRSGYTF
CDR3 DNA: TGCGCCAGCAGTCACACAGGGAGAAGTGGCTACACCTTC

V gene: TRBV19
D gene: -
clone size: few
J gene: TRBJ1-1
CDR3 protein: CASSIWGVGTEAFF
CDR3 DNA: TGTGCCAGTAGTATCTGGGGGGTCGGCACTGAAGCTTTCTTT

V gene: TRBV29-1
D gene: -
clone size: -
J gene: TRBJ2-7
CDR3 protein: CRYTGSSYEQYF
CDR3 DNA: TGCAGGTACACGGGAAGCTCCTACGAGCAGTACTTC

V gene: TRBV6-5
D gene: TRBD1
clone size: -
J gene: TRBJ2-7
CDR3 protein: CASMTGQGYEQYF
CDR3 DNA: TGTGCCAGCATGACGGGACAGGGGTACGAGCAGTACTTC

V gene: TRBV12-3/TRBV12-4
D gene: -
clone size: many
J gene: TRBJ1-2
CDR3 protein: CASSLRQGSFLTYGYTF
CDR3 DNA: TGTGCCAGCAGTTTAAGGCAGGGCAGCTTCTTGACCTATGGCTACACCTTC

V gene: TRBV2
D gene: TRBD1
clone size: -
J gene: TRBJ1-3
CDR3 protein: CASSPDRTNTIYF
CDR3 DNA: TGTGCCAGCAGCCCGGACAGGACGAACACCATATATTTT

V gene: TRBV20-1
D gene: TRBD1
clone size: few
J gene: TRBJ2-7
CDR3 protein: CSVRGQGFYEQYF
CDR3 DNA: TGCAGTGTTAGAGGACAGGGATTCTACGAGCAGTACTTC